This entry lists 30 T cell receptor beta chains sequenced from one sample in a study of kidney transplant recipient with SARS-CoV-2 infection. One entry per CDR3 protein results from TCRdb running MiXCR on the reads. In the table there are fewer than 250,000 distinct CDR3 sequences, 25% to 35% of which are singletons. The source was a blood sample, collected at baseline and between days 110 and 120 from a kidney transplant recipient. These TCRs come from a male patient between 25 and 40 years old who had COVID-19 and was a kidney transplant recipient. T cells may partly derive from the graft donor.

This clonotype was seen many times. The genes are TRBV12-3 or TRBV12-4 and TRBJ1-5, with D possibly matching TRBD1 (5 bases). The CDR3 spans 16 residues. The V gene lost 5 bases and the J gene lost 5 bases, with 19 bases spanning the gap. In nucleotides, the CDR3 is TGTGCCAGCAGTCTGGGGTGGGGGGGTTGGGATCAGCCCCAGCATTTT. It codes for CASSLGWGGWDQPQHF.

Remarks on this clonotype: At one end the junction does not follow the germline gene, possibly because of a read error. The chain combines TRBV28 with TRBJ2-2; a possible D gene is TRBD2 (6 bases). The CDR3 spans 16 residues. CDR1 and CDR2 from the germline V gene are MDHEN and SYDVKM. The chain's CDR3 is CASSRKTGVRTGGLFF. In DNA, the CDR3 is TGTGCCAGCAGCCGCAAAACGGGGGTCCGGACCGGGGGGCTGTTTTTT.

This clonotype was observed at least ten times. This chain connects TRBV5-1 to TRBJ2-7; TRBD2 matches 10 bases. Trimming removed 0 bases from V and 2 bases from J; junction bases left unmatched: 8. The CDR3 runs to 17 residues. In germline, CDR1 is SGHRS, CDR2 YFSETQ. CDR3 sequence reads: CASSLVASGSIAYEQYF. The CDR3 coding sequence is TGCGCCAGCAGCTTGGTGGCTAGCGGGAGTATAGCCTACGAGCAGTACTTC.

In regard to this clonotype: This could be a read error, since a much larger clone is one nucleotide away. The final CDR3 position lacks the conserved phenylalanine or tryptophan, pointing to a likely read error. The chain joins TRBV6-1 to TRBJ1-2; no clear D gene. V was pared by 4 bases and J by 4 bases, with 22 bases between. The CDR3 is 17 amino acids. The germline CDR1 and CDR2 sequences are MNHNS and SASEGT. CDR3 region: CASSAYTSMRKTYGYTL. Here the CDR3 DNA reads TGTGCCAGCAGTGCCTATACCTCTATGCGAAAGACCTATGGCTACACCTTA.

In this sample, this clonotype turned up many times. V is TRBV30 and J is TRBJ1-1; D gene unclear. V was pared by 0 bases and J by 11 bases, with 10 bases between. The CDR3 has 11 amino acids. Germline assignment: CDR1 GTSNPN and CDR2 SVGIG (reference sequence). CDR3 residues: CAWSVMGEAFF. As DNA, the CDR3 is TGTGCCTGGAGTGTAATGGGAGAGGCTTTCTTT. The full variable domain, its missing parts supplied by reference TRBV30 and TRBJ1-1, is SQTIHQWPATLVQPVGSPLSLECTVEGTSNPNLYWYRQAAGRGLQLLFYSVGIGQISSEVPQNLSASRPQDRQFILSSKKLLLSDSGFYLCAWSVMGEAFFGQGTRLTVV.

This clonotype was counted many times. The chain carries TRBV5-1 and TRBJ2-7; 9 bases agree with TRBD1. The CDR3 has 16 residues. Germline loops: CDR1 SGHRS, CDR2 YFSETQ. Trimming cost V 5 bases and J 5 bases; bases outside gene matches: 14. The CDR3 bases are TGCGCCAGCAGAACTACTACGGACAGGGGAGTGGACGAGCAGTACTTC. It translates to CASRTTTDRGVDEQYF.

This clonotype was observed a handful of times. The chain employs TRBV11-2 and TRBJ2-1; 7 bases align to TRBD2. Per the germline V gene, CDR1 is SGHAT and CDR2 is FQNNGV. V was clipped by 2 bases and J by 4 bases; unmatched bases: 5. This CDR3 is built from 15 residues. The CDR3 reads CASSLMWEGYNEQFF. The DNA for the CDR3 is TGTGCCAGCAGCTTAATGTGGGAGGGATACAATGAGCAGTTCTTC.

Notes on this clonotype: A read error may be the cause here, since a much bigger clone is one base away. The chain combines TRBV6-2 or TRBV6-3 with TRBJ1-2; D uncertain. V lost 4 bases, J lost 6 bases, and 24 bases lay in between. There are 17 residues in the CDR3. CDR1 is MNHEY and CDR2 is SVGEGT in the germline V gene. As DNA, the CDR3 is TGTGCCAGCAGTTCCGGGCTCTGCATCGGAAAGACCCATGGCTACACCTTC. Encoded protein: CASSSGLCIGKTHGYTF.

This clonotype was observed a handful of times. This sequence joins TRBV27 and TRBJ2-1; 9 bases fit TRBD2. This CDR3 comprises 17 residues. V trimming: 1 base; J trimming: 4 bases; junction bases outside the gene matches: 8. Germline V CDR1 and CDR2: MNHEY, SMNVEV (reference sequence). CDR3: CASSLWGLAGQYNEQFF. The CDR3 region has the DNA TGTGCCAGCAGTTTATGGGGGCTAGCGGGGCAGTACAATGAGCAGTTCTTC.

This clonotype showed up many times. The CDR3 sequence is CASSQDRIGAEQFF. CDR3 nucleotide sequence: TGCGCCAGCAGCCAAGATAGAATAGGGGCTGAGCAGTTCTTC. V gene TRBV4-1 combines with J gene TRBJ2-1; D is possibly TRBD1 (5 bases). The CDR3 is 14 amino acids. The germline V gene encodes CDR1 MGHRA and CDR2 YSYEKL. V lost 0 bases, J lost 9 bases, and 12 bases lay in between.

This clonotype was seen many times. The CDR3 DNA follows: TGTGCCAGCAGCTTAGGTCAACCCCTGTACTACGAGCAGTACTTC. Translated, it gives CASSLGQPLYYEQYF. The chain combines TRBV7-8 with TRBJ2-7; no reliable D call. Germline assignment: CDR1 SGHVS and CDR2 FQNEAQ. V dropped 1 base and J dropped 3 bases, with 13 bases sitting between them. The CDR3 contains 15 residues.

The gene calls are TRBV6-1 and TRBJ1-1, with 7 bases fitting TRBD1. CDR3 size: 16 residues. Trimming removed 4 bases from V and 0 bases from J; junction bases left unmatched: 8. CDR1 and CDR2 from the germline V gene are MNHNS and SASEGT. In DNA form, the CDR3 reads TGTGCCAGCAGTGCAACATTACAGGGGATGAACACTGAAGCTTTCTTT. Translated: CASSATLQGMNTEAFF.

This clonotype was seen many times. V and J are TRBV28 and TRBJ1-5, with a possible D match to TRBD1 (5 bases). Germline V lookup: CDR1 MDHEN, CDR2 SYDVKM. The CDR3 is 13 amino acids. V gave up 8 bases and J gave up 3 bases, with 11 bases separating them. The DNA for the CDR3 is TGTGCCAGCTCCCGGGACTACAATCAGCCCCAGCATTTT. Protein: CASSRDYNQPQHF.

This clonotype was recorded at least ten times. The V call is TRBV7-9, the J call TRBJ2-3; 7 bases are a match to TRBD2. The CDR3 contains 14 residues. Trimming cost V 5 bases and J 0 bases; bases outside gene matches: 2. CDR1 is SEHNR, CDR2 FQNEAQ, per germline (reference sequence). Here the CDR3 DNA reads TGTGCCAGCAGCGGGGAGGGGAGCACAGATACGCAGTATTTT. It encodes CASSGEGSTDTQYF.

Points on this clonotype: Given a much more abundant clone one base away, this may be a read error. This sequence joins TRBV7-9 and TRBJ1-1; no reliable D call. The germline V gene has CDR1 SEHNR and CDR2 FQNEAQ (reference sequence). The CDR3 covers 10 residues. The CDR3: CATAGTEAFF. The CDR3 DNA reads TGTGCTACCGCCGGCACTGAAGCTTTCTTT.

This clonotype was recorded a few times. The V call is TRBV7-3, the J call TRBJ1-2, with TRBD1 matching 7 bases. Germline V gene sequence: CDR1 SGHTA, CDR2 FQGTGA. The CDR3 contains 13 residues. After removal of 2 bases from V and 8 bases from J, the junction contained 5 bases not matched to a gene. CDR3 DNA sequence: TGTGCCAGCAGCTTACAGGGGGTAGAGGGCTACACCTTC. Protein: CASSLQGVEGYTF.

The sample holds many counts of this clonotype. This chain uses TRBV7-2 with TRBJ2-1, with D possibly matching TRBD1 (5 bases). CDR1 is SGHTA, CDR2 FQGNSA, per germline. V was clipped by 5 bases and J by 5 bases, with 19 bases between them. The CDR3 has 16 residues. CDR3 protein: CASSRGAARANNEQFF. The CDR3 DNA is TGTGCCAGCAGCCGTGGGGCAGCCAGAGCCAACAATGAGCAGTTCTTC.

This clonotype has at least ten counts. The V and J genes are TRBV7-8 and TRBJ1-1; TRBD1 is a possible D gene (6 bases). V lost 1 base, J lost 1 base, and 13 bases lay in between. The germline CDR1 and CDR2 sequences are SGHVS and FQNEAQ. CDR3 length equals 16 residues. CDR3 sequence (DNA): TGTGCCAGCAGCTTAGTGACTGGACAGCCGAACACTGAAGCTTTCTTT. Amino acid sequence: CASSLVTGQPNTEAFF.

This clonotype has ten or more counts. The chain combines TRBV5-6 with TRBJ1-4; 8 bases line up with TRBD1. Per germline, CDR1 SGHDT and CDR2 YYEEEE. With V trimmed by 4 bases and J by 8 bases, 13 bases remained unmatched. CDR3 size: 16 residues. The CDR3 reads CASSILPGQGGEKLFF. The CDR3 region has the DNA TGTGCCAGCAGCATCCTACCCGGACAGGGTGGAGAAAAACTGTTTTTT. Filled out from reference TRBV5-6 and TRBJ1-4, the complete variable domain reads DAGVTQSPTHLIKTRGQQVTLRCSPKSGHDTVSWYQQALGQGPQFIFQYYEEEERQRGNFPDRFSGHQFPNYSSELNVNALLLGDSALYLCASSILPGQGGEKLFFGSGTQLSVL.

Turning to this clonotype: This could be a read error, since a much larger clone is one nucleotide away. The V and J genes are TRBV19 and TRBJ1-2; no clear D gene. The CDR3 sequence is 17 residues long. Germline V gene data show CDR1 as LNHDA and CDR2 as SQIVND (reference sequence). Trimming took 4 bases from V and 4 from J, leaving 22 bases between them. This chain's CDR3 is CASSTVKTNRKSYGYTF. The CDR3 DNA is TGTGCCAGTAGTACGGTTAAGACAAATCGAAAGTCCTATGGCTACACCTTC. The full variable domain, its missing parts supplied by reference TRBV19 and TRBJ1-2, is DGGITQSPKYLFRKEGQNVTLSCEQNLNHDAMYWYRQDPGQGLRLIYYSQIVNDFQKGDIAEGYSVSREKKESFPLTVTSAQKNPTAFYLCASSTVKTNRKSYGYTFGSGTRLTVV.

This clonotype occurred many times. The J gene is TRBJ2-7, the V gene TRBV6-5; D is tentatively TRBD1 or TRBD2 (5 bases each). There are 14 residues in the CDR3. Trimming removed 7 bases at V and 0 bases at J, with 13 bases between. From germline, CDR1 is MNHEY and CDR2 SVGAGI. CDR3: CASTGWGFSYEQYF. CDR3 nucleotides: TGTGCCAGCACCGGGTGGGGGTTCTCCTACGAGCAGTACTTC.

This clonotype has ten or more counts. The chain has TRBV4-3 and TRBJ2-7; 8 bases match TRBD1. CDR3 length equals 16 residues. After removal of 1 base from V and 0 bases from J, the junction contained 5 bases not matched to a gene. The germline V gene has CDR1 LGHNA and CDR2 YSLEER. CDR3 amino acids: CASSQGPGQDSYEQYF. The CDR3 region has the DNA TGCGCCAGCAGCCAAGGTCCGGGACAGGACTCCTACGAGCAGTACTTC.

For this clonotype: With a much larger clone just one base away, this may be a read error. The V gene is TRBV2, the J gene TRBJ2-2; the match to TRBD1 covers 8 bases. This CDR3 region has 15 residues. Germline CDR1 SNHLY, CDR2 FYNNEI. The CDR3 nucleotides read TGTGCCGGCAGAGAACAGGGGGTCAACACCGGGGAGCTGTTTTTT. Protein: CAGREQGVNTGELFF.

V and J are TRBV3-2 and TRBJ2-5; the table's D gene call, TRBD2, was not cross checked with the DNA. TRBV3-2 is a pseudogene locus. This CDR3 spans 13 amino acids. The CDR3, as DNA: TGTGCCAGCAGCTTCGGACTAGGAGAGACCCAGTACTTC. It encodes CASSFGLGETQYF.

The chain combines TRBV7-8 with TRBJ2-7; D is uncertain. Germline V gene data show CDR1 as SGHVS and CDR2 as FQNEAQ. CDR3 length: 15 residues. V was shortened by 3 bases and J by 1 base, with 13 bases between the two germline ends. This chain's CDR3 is CASSFSRVESYEQYF. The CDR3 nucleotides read TGTGCCAGCAGCTTTTCAAGAGTGGAGTCCTACGAGCAGTACTTC.

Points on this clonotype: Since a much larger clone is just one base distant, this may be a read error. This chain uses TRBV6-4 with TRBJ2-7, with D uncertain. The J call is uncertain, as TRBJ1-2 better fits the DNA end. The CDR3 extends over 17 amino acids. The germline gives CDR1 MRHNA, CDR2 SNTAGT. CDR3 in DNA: TGTGCCAACAGTCGGGTAAGCTCACACGGAAAGACCTATGGCTACACCTTC. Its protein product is CANSRVSSHGKTYGYTF.

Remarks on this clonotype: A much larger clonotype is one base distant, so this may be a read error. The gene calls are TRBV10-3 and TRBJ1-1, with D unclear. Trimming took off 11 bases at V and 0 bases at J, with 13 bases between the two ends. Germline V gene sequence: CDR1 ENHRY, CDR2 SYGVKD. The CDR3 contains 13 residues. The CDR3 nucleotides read TGTGCCGCTAAGCCTGACTTGAACACTGAAGCTTTCTTT. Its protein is CAAKPDLNTEAFF.

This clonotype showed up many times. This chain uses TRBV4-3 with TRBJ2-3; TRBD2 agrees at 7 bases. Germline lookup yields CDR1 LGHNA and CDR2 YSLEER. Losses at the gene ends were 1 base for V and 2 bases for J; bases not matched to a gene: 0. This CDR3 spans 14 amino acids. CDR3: CASSQGDYTDTQYF. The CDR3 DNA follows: TGCGCCAGCAGCCAAGGGGACTACACAGATACGCAGTATTTT.

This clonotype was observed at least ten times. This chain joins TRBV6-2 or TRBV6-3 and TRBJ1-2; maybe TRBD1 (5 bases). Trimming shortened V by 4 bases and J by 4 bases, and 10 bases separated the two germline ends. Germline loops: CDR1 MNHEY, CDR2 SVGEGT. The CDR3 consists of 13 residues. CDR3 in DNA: TGTGCCAGCAGTTCTAGAGGGGCCTATGGCTACACCTTC. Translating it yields CASSSRGAYGYTF.

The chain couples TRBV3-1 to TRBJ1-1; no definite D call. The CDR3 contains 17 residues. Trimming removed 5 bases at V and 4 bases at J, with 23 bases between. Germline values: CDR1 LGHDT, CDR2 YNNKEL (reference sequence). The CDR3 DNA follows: TGTGCCAGCAGCAGAAGCGCTCCCATTCCAATTCGCACTGAAGCTTTCTTT. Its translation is CASSRSAPIPIRTEAFF.